One and the same sample provided the 20 T cell receptor beta chains below, sequenced in a study of cytomegalovirus exposure and HLA in healthy donors. TCRdb keeps only in-frame clones here, not all; method: immunoSEQ multiplex PCR. The sample consists of 65,000 to 75,000 clones, over 90% of them appearing once. Sequenced sample: PBMCs. The origin of the receptors is a woman under 30 in good health and CMV-seropositive.

This clone appeared a single time. The V and J genes are TRBV28 and TRBJ2-2, with no clear D. Germline assignment: CDR1 MDHEN and CDR2 SYDVKM. V dropped 9 bases and J dropped 2 bases, with 7 bases sitting between them. This CDR3 is 12 amino acids long. The DNA of the CDR3 is TGTGCCAGTAGCCGAAACACCGGGGAGCTGTTTTTT. Translation gives CASSRNTGELFF.

J is TRBJ2-7 and V is TRBV4-1, with D unclear. Germline-derived CDR1 and CDR2 are MGHRA and YSYEKL. The CDR3 length is 16 residues. The germline V and J ends were trimmed by 3 bases and 3 bases, with 18 bases remaining between them. The CDR3 is CASSQPSSRFSYEQYF. In DNA, the CDR3 is TGCGCCAGCAGCCAGCCCAGTTCGCGGTTTAGCTACGAGCAGTACTTC.

The chain has TRBV7-2 and TRBJ2-5; TRBD2 matches 8 bases. Germline values: CDR1 SGHTA, CDR2 FQGNSA. J was trimmed by 7 bases and V by 6 bases; bases with no gene match: 19. This CDR3 is 17 amino acids long. The CDR3 loop reads CASSIMGTSVSSPTQYF. CDR3 DNA sequence: TGTGCCAGCAGTATAATGGGGACTAGTGTATCAAGTCCGACCCAGTACTTC.

Only one count was recorded for this clone. The chain is built from TRBV5-5 and TRBJ2-7, with 13 bases lining up with TRBD2. This CDR3 contains 15 residues. After removal of 4 bases from V and 4 bases from J, the junction contained 5 bases not matched to a gene. CDR1 is SGHKS and CDR2 is YYEKEE in the germline V gene (reference sequence). As DNA, the CDR3 is TGTGCCAGCAGCCGGACTAGCGGGAGTCAGTACGAGCAGTACTTC. Translating gives CASSRTSGSQYEQYF.

The chain recombines TRBV10-3 with TRBJ2-7, with 7 positions matching TRBD1. Germline loops: CDR1 ENHRY, CDR2 SYGVKD. The CDR3 loop spans 13 amino acids. The J segment lost 6 bases and the V segment lost 4 bases, leaving 6 bases of the junction unmatched. CDR3 nucleotides: TGTGCCATCAGTGGAGGGGGCTCGGCCGAGCAGTACTTC. It translates to CAISGGGSAEQYF.

CDR3 sequence: CASSVGANTLQGGYTF. CDR3 nucleotide sequence: TGTGCCAGCAGCGTAGGAGCGAATACACTCCAGGGTGGCTACACCTTC. The chain is built from TRBV9 and TRBJ1-2, with D maybe TRBD1 (5 bases). This CDR3 region has 16 residues. CDR1 is SGDLS and CDR2 is YYNGEE in the germline V gene. Trimming left V 0 bases short and J 7 bases short, with 19 bases between.

The chain is built from TRBV28 and TRBJ2-1, with D possibly matching TRBD2 (6 bases). Trimming shortened V by 4 bases and J by 12 bases, and 16 bases separated the two germline ends. The CDR3 runs 13 residues. Germline V lookup: CDR1 MDHEN, CDR2 SYDVKM. CDR3 sequence reads: CASSSREGDAQFF. The CDR3, as DNA: TGTGCCAGCAGTTCGCGGGAAGGGGACGCGCAGTTCTTC.

J is TRBJ1-3 and V is TRBV19; possibly TRBD1 for D (5 bases). The germline V and J ends were trimmed by 6 bases and 2 bases, with 14 bases remaining between them. The CDR3 sequence is 15 residues long. Germline lookup yields CDR1 LNHDA and CDR2 SQIVND (reference sequence). The CDR3 nucleotides read TGTGCCAGTAGCGTGGAGGGGATAACTGGAAACACCATATATTTT. It specifies CASSVEGITGNTIYF.

V and J are TRBV5-8 and TRBJ1-4, with 7 positions matching TRBD1. Unmatched junction bases numbered 5, after V lost 4 bases and J lost 2 bases. The CDR3 length is 15 residues. CDR1 and CDR2 (germline): SGHTS, YDEGEE. CDR3 in amino acids: CASSLPTGTNEKLFF. The CDR3 bases are TGTGCCAGCAGCCTCCCGACAGGGACTAATGAAAAACTGTTTTTT.

The chain's CDR3 is CASSLGLVSTDTQYF. DNA for the CDR3: TGCGCCAGCAGCCTGGGACTAGTCAGCACAGATACGCAGTATTTT. The chain employs TRBV5-1 and TRBJ2-3; 8 bases are shared with TRBD2. The germline V gene has CDR1 SGHRS and CDR2 YFSETQ. The CDR3 has 15 amino acids. J was trimmed by 0 bases and V by 4 bases; bases with no gene match: 4. Combining the CDR3 with reference TRBV5-1 and TRBJ2-3 gives the whole variable domain KAGVTQTPRYLIKTRGQQVTLSCSPISGHRSVSWYQQTPGQGLQFLFEYFSETQRNKGNFPGRFSGRQFSNSRSEMNVSTLELGDSALYLCASSLGLVSTDTQYFGPGTRLTVL.

The chain recombines TRBV28 with TRBJ2-7; 7 bases agree with TRBD2. This CDR3 region has 14 residues. Germline trimming cut 2 bases from V and 4 bases from J; bases unmatched to any gene: 5. Germline V gene lookup returns CDR1 MDHEN and CDR2 SYDVKM. The CDR3: CASSLNRGVYEQYF. CDR3 sequence (DNA): TGTGCCAGCAGTTTAAATCGGGGGGTATACGAGCAGTACTTC.

In its sample, this clone ranks as medium-sized (0.01 to 0.1%). The same CDR3 can be traced to other DNA sequences in this sample. The chain combines TRBV27 with TRBJ2-3; 10 nucleotides match TRBD2. This CDR3 has 16 residues. V shed 4 bases, J shed 1 base, and the junction held 5 bases outside the gene matches. Germline V CDR1 and CDR2: MNHEY, SMNVEV (reference sequence). The CDR3 DNA follows: TGTGCCAGCAGTTCCCGACTAGCGGGCGGCACAGATACGCAGTATTTT. Encoded protein: CASSSRLAGGTDTQYF.

J is TRBJ1-1 and V is TRBV7-9, with TRBD1 as a possible D gene (6 bases). V dropped 1 base and J dropped 1 base, with 13 bases sitting between them. The CDR3 length is 16 residues. Looked up from germline, CDR1 is SEHNR and CDR2 is FQNEAQ (reference sequence). As DNA, the CDR3 is TGTGCCAGCAGCTTAGATATGGGGGCAAGGAACACTGAAGCTTTCTTT. It is translated as CASSLDMGARNTEAFF.

The chain links TRBV7-9 to TRBJ2-7; 7 bases match TRBD2. The CDR3 spans 15 residues. The germline CDR1 and CDR2 sequences are SEHNR and FQNEAQ (reference sequence). Trimming removed 4 bases from V and 5 bases from J; junction bases left unmatched: 11. CDR3 nucleotide sequence: TGTGCCAGCAGCTCATACGGGAGGAGTTCCGACGAGCAGTACTTC. Its protein is CASSSYGRSSDEQYF.

The chain combines TRBV12-5 with TRBJ2-7; TRBD2 might be the D (6 bases). Germline CDR1 reads LGHNT; CDR2 reads FRNRAP. The CDR3 consists of 11 residues. Trimming shortened V by 8 bases and J by 3 bases, and 8 bases separated the two germline ends. The CDR3 DNA follows: TGTGCTAGTTCGGAGGGCTACGAGCAGTACTTC. It yields the protein CASSEGYEQYF.

This chain uses TRBV5-1 with TRBJ2-7, with D hard to call. CDR1 is SGHRS and CDR2 is YFSETQ in the germline V gene. Deletions cut 0 bases from V and 7 bases from J, with 11 bases between. This CDR3 is built from 13 residues. DNA for the CDR3: TGCGCCAGCAGCTTGGGTAGTTGGCGGGAGCAGTACTTC. Translating it yields CASSLGSWREQYF.

The J gene is TRBJ2-7, the V gene TRBV28, with D unresolved. CDR3 length equals 15 residues. Trimming left V 3 bases short and J 1 base short, with 13 bases between. Germline V gene data show CDR1 as MDHEN and CDR2 as SYDVKM. The CDR3 coding sequence is TGTGCCAGCAGTTTTTCAACAGAACAATCCTACGAGCAGTACTTC. This gives the protein CASSFSTEQSYEQYF.

CDR3 amino acids: CASSPLQLAGSETQYF. The CDR3 nucleotides read TGTGCCAGCAGTCCTCTCCAGCTAGCGGGATCGGAGACCCAGTACTTC. The V call is TRBV27, the J call TRBJ2-5; 9 bases fit TRBD2. Trimming took 5 bases from V and 5 from J; bases not matched to a gene: 12. Per germline, CDR1 MNHEY and CDR2 SMNVEV (reference sequence). The CDR3 is 16 residues long.

The V gene is TRBV7-2, the J gene TRBJ2-5; 13 bases map to TRBD2. V lost 4 bases, J lost 4 bases, and 12 bases stayed unmatched. This CDR3 region has 18 residues. CDR1 and CDR2 from the germline V gene are SGHTA and FQGNSA. The CDR3 DNA reads TGTGCCAGCAGCTCCCGAGGGGGGACTAGCGGGAATCCAGAGACCCAGTACTTC. This gives the protein CASSSRGGTSGNPETQYF.

The chain employs TRBV2 and TRBJ2-5; D call uncertain. Germline V gene lookup returns CDR1 SNHLY and CDR2 FYNNEI. Between the trimmed V and J ends, which lost 4 bases and 8 bases, there was a span of 11 bases. The CDR3 totals 12 residues. CDR3 in amino acids: CASSATPGTQYF. The CDR3 DNA reads as TGTGCCAGCAGTGCCACCCCAGGCACCCAGTACTTC.